A single sample gave rise to the 23 T cell receptor beta chains below, sequenced in a study of T cells in Graves' hyperthyroidism and ophthalmopathy (dated by TCRdb to between 2018 and 2021). Library generation was performed with multiplex PCR. This sample was sequenced with an Illumina HiSeq 2000. Amplification of TCR beta CDR3 regions was carried out from RNA transcripts. The TCR CDR3 was subjected to a first round of RT-PCR using the HTBI primer set and the Qiagen OneStep RT-PCR kit. The public sequencing data were trimmed at Q25 with fastp and processed into clonotypes with MiXCR by TCRdb, which kept only in-frame beta chains. Identical CDR3 protein sequences are pooled into one entry, listed with their most common genes and DNA. This sample has about 740,000 distinct CDR3 sequences in its table, and 14% of those were observed once. The ten biggest clones cover roughly 10% of the sample. The specimen sequenced was blood. Receptors originate from a woman between 18 and 30 years old with Graves' hyperthyroidism.

This clonotype was recorded at least ten times. At one end, the junction sequence differs from germline, possibly due to a read error. The rearrangement links TRBV7-9 to TRBJ2-1; tentatively, D is TRBD2 (6 bases). This CDR3 is built from 14 residues. The germline V gene has CDR1 SEHNR and CDR2 FQNEAQ (reference sequence). CDR3: CVSSPSANYNEQFF. CDR3 nucleotide sequence: TGTGTCAGCTCCCCTAGCGCCAACTACAATGAGCAGTTCTTC.

This clonotype was seen only a few times. The rearrangement uses TRBV29-1 and TRBJ2-3; 7 positions agree with TRBD1. Germline V gene sequence: CDR1 SQVTM, CDR2 ANQGSEA. The CDR3 spans 15 residues. Trimming cost V 6 bases and J 2 bases; bases outside gene matches: 11. The CDR3 DNA reads TGCAGCGTCCAAAACGTGACAGGGCACACAGATACGCAGTATTTT. Translated, it gives CSVQNVTGHTDTQYF.

This clonotype was seen only a few times. The chain combines TRBV10-3 with TRBJ2-7; 10 positions agree with TRBD1. J gave up 5 bases and V 4 bases, and 11 bases lay outside the gene matches. The CDR3 is 16 amino acids. Germline-derived CDR1 and CDR2 are ENHRY and SYGVKD. The CDR3 is CAISVASGTGDNEQYF. The CDR3 bases are TGTGCCATCAGTGTCGCCTCCGGGACAGGGGACAACGAGCAGTACTTC.

Worth noting for this clonotype: A read error may explain this, as a much larger clone is one base away. The chain is built from TRBV27 and TRBJ2-3, with 8 positions matching TRBD1. V dropped 5 bases and J dropped 3; count of bases not matched to a gene: 4. The CDR3 runs 14 residues. The germline gives CDR1 MNHEY, CDR2 SMNVEV (reference sequence). CDR3 in amino acids: CASSATGGTDTQYF. The CDR3 DNA is TGTGCCAGCAGTGCTACAGGGGGTACAGATACGCAGTATTTT.

The rearrangement links TRBV24-1 to TRBJ2-2; 11 bases agree with TRBD1. The germline V gene encodes CDR1 KGHDR and CDR2 SFDVKD. The CDR3 is 16 residues long. J lost 0 bases, V lost 5 bases, and 1 base had no gene match. The CDR3 DNA reads TGTGCCACCAGTGGGACAGGGGGCGCGAACACCGGGGAGCTGTTTTTT. Protein product: CATSGTGGANTGELFF.

This clonotype was detected many times. This chain links TRBV11-2 with TRBJ2-5; D might be TRBD1 or TRBD2, each matching 6 bases. The CDR3 spans 15 residues. V lost 2 bases, J lost 5 bases, and 15 bases lay in between. The germline V gene has CDR1 SGHAT and CDR2 FQNNGV. The CDR3 sequence: CASSLWGAEGETQYF. CDR3 DNA sequence: TGTGCCAGCAGCTTATGGGGGGCCGAGGGGGAGACCCAGTACTTC.

There are many counts of this clonotype. The V and J genes are TRBV7-8 and TRBJ2-2; weak D call: TRBD2 (6 bases). Trimming removed 3 bases at V and 4 bases at J, with 12 bases between. Germline assignment: CDR1 SGHVS and CDR2 FQNEAQ. The CDR3 totals 15 residues. This CDR3 reads CASSFGRRGTGELFF. As DNA, the CDR3 is TGTGCCAGCAGCTTCGGCAGGAGGGGCACCGGGGAGCTGTTTTTT.

V is TRBV29-1 and J is TRBJ2-5, with D tentatively TRBD1 (6 bases). CDR3 length equals 11 residues. V lost 5 bases and J 4 bases, leaving 8 bases between the germline ends. The germline V gene encodes CDR1 SQVTM and CDR2 ANQGSEA. The CDR3 nucleotides read TGCAGCGTTACAGGGAGAGAGACCCAGTACTTC. Amino acid sequence: CSVTGRETQYF. Looking up the rest from reference TRBV29-1 and TRBJ2-5 gives the full variable domain: SAVISQKPSRDICQRGTSLTIQCQVDSQVTMMFWYRQQPGQSLTLIATANQGSEATYESGFVIDKFPISRPNLTFSTLTVSNMSPEDSSIYLCSVTGRETQYFGPGTRLLVL.

This sequence joins TRBV20-1 and TRBJ2-1; D not certain. V was clipped by 0 bases and J by 7 bases, with 7 bases between them. The CDR3 is made up of 12 amino acids. The germline gives CDR1 DFQATT, CDR2 SNEGSKA (reference sequence). This CDR3 reads CSAREAPNEQFF. DNA for the CDR3: TGCAGTGCTAGAGAAGCGCCAAATGAGCAGTTCTTC.

This sequence joins TRBV11-2 and TRBJ2-1; D might be TRBD1 (6 bases). The CDR3 has 15 amino acids. V lost 6 bases and J lost 5, with 17 bases in between. Germline V CDR1 and CDR2: SGHAT, FQNNGV. The CDR3 sequence is CASSYPGAGDNEQFF. CDR3 coding DNA: TGTGCCAGCAGTTACCCCGGGGCAGGGGACAATGAGCAGTTCTTC.

This clonotype was observed a few times. The V and J genes are TRBV10-3 and TRBJ2-1; tentatively, D is TRBD2 (6 bases). This CDR3 is built from 15 residues. Per germline, CDR1 ENHRY and CDR2 SYGVKD. The V gene lost 1 base and the J gene lost 5 bases, with 12 bases spanning the gap. The CDR3, as DNA: TGTGCCATCAGTGAGTGGGGGGATACTAACAATGAGCAGTTCTTC. Residues: CAISEWGDTNNEQFF.

There are a few counts of this clonotype. The rearrangement joins TRBV7-2 to TRBJ1-1; D not resolved. CDR3 size: 14 residues. Germline-derived CDR1 and CDR2 are SGHTA and FQGNSA. V was shortened by 1 base and J by 5 bases, with 11 bases between the two germline ends. The CDR3 sequence: CASSLGGKETEAFF. The CDR3 region has the DNA TGTGCCAGCAGCTTAGGAGGGAAGGAAACTGAAGCTTTCTTT.

This clonotype was counted ten times or more. CDR3 DNA: TGTGCCAGCAGACTGGGACTAGCGGGAGGGAAAGAGACCCAGTACTTC. Its protein product is CASRLGLAGGKETQYF. V usage is TRBV7-2 and J usage is TRBJ2-5, with 16 bases fitting TRBD2. This CDR3 has 16 residues. From germline, CDR1 is SGHTA and CDR2 FQGNSA. Unmatched junction bases numbered 4, after V lost 6 bases and J lost 3 bases.

The chain carries TRBV6-1 and TRBJ1-2; weak D call: TRBD1 (5 bases). Germline V lookup: CDR1 MNHNS, CDR2 SASEGT. The V end was cut by 1 base, the J end by 0 bases, with 12 bases between. The CDR3 has 16 amino acids. The CDR3 coding sequence is TGTGCCAGCAGTGAAGTAAAAGACAGCCCTAACTATGGCTACACCTTC. It specifies CASSEVKDSPNYGYTF.

This CDR3 is CASSLASANTGELFF. In DNA, the CDR3 is TGCGCCAGCAGCTTGGCCAGCGCGAACACCGGGGAGCTGTTTTTT. The V gene is TRBV5-1, the J gene TRBJ2-2; D gene ambiguous. This CDR3 spans 15 amino acids. Trimming left V 0 bases short and J 0 bases short, with 6 bases between. CDR1 is SGHRS, CDR2 YFSETQ, per germline.

Here the CDR3 reads CASSVAASGSVGEQFF. The CDR3 coding sequence is TGTGCCAGCAGCGTAGCTGCTAGCGGGAGTGTGGGTGAGCAGTTCTTC. V is TRBV9 and J is TRBJ2-1; 10 bases are a match to TRBD2. CDR3 length: 16 amino acids. The germline V gene has CDR1 SGDLS and CDR2 YYNGEE. The V and J ends lost 0 bases and 9 bases, in that order; junction bases with no gene match: 9.

This clonotype appeared many times. The chain couples TRBV6-1 to TRBJ1-5; D remains unclear. V was shortened by 2 bases and J by 6 bases, with 8 bases between the two germline ends. The germline V gene has CDR1 MNHNS and CDR2 SASEGT. The CDR3 covers 13 residues. CDR3 in amino acids: CASSELRSQPQHF. CDR3 sequence (DNA): TGTGCCAGCAGTGAACTGAGGAGTCAGCCCCAGCATTTT.

The chain combines TRBV27 with TRBJ2-1; D may be TRBD2 (5 bases). CDR1 MNHEY and CDR2 SMNVEV come from the germline V gene (reference sequence). The CDR3 is 17 amino acids. The V and J ends lost 4 bases and 1 base respectively, with 17 bases between them. The CDR3 reads CASSSGGSGFSYNEQFF. The CDR3, as DNA: TGTGCCAGCAGTTCTGGAGGCAGCGGTTTTTCCTACAATGAGCAGTTCTTC.

The chain is built from TRBV29-1 and TRBJ2-5; 13 bases map to TRBD2. The CDR3 has 15 residues. CDR1 and CDR2 from the germline V gene are SQVTM and ANQGSEA. Trimming removed 4 bases from V and 5 bases from J; junction bases left unmatched: 7. CDR3: CSVGGLAGFGETQYF. CDR3 bases: TGCAGCGTTGGGGGACTAGCGGGATTTGGGGAGACCCAGTACTTC.

This clonotype appeared many times. The rearrangement links TRBV7-9 to TRBJ1-1, with no clear D. The CDR3 consists of 15 residues. Trimming took 1 base from V and 1 from J, leaving 10 bases between them. Looked up from germline, CDR1 is SEHNR and CDR2 is FQNEAQ (reference sequence). Here the CDR3 DNA reads TGTGCCAGCAGCTTAGTGGTGGGTCCGAACACTGAAGCTTTCTTT. Protein: CASSLVVGPNTEAFF.

V usage is TRBV7-6 and J usage is TRBJ2-3, with D perhaps matching TRBD1 or TRBD2 (5 bases each). This CDR3 is 19 amino acids long. Germline V gene data show CDR1 as SGHVS and CDR2 as FNYEAQ. Deletions cut 0 bases from V and 4 bases from J, with 23 bases between. In nucleotides, the CDR3 is TGTGCCAGCAGCTTAGCTCTTAAAGGGACGAGGGAGCAATCAGATACGCAGTATTTT. Amino acids: CASSLALKGTREQSDTQYF.

This clonotype was recorded many times. V gene TRBV11-2 combines with J gene TRBJ2-7; perhaps D is TRBD1 or TRBD2 (5 bases each). V was clipped by 7 bases and J by 3 bases, with 16 bases between them. CDR3 size: 14 residues. The germline gives CDR1 SGHAT, CDR2 FQNNGV. This chain's CDR3 is CASTPAWGIYEQYF. The CDR3 nucleotides read TGTGCCAGCACCCCCGCGTGGGGGATCTACGAGCAGTACTTC.

This clonotype was seen many times. The rearrangement uses TRBV7-9 and TRBJ2-1, with a tentative D call TRBD1 (6 bases). Germline lookup yields CDR1 SEHNR and CDR2 FQNEAQ (reference sequence). Trimming pared 0 bases from V and 6 bases from J, leaving 6 bases between. This CDR3 spans 13 amino acids. The CDR3 sequence: CASSLATGNEQFF. The CDR3 DNA reads as TGTGCCAGCAGCTTAGCGACAGGCAATGAGCAGTTCTTC.